The 3 T cell receptor beta chains given below trace back to one sample, sequenced in a study of cytomegalovirus exposure and HLA in healthy donors. Primers: 60 Vbeta forward and 13 Jbeta reverse. TCRdb's table, derived via immunoSEQ multiplex PCR, lists solely in-frame clones and lacks some. The data hold 79,000 or so clones, with almost 80% observed a single time. Source material: PBMCs. Receptors originate from a middle-aged woman in good health and CMV-seropositive.

This clone occurred a few times. V usage is TRBV18 and J usage is TRBJ1-6; D not resolved. V was clipped by 5 bases and J by 8 bases, with 13 bases between them. This CDR3 spans 14 amino acids. Per germline, CDR1 KGHSH and CDR2 LQKENI. In DNA, the CDR3 is TGTGCCAGCTCAATCGGGGTACGGGATTCACCCCTCCACTTT. Residues: CASSIGVRDSPLHF.

The V call is TRBV5-6, the J call TRBJ1-6, with 7 bases fitting TRBD1. The CDR3 has 16 residues. Per the germline V gene, CDR1 is SGHDT and CDR2 is YYEEEE. Trimming took 4 bases from V and 7 from J; bases not matched to a gene: 11. The CDR3: CASSTEQGSRNSPLHF. In DNA form, the CDR3 reads TGTGCCAGCAGCACAGAACAGGGGTCTCGAAATTCACCCCTCCACTTT.

The chain joins TRBV7-8 to TRBJ1-1; TRBD1 matches at 9 bases. Per the germline V gene, CDR1 is SGHVS and CDR2 is FQNEAQ. The CDR3 consists of 15 residues. V was pared by 5 bases and J by 5 bases, with 9 bases of the junction left unmatched. The CDR3 DNA follows: TGTGCCAGCAGCCCCTGGACAGGGGCGGGAACTGAAGCTTTCTTT. Its protein product is CASSPWTGAGTEAFF. Using reference TRBV7-8 and TRBJ1-1 for the parts outside the CDR3, the full variable domain is GAGVSQSPRYKVAKRGQDVALRCDPISGHVSLFWYQQALGQGPEFLTYFQNEAQLDKSGLPSDRFFAERPEGSVSTLKIQRTQQEDSAVYLCASSPWTGAGTEAFFGQGTRLTVV.